These 2 T cell receptor beta chains originate from one sample sequenced in a study of blood T cell repertoires in COVID-19. Here immunoSEQ multiplex PCR was the method, and the copy in TCRdb shows in-frame clones only, minus some. This sample has 190,000 or so clones, with 85% to 95% found just once. The sequenced material came from peripheral blood. The receptor source for this set is a man aged 25 to 40 with COVID-19, enrolled during active disease.

The rearrangement joins TRBV14 to TRBJ1-6, with TRBD1 matching 11 bases. This CDR3 contains 18 residues. The junction had 7 bases not matched to a gene; V was cut back by 1 base and J by 5 bases. Per the germline V gene, CDR1 is SGHDN and CDR2 is FVKESK. The CDR3 loop reads CASSQAGQGAMNNSPLHF. CDR3 bases: TGTGCCAGCAGCCAAGCCGGACAGGGGGCCATGAATAATTCACCCCTCCACTTT.

V usage is TRBV13 and J usage is TRBJ1-1; 8 bases agree with TRBD1. V lost 5 bases and J lost 1; bases outside the gene matches: 3. This CDR3 region has 14 residues. Germline V gene sequence: CDR1 PRHDT, CDR2 FYEKMQ (reference sequence). For the CDR3, the DNA is TGTGCCAGCAGCCCGACAGGGGAGAACACTGAAGCTTTCTTT. This encodes CASSPTGENTEAFF. Full variable domain (rest looked up from reference TRBV13 and TRBJ1-1): AAGVIQSPRHLIKEKRETATLKCYPIPRHDTVYWYQQGPGQDPQFLISFYEKMQSDKGSIPDRFSAQQFSDYHSELNMSSLELGDSALYFCASSPTGENTEAFFGQGTRLTVV.